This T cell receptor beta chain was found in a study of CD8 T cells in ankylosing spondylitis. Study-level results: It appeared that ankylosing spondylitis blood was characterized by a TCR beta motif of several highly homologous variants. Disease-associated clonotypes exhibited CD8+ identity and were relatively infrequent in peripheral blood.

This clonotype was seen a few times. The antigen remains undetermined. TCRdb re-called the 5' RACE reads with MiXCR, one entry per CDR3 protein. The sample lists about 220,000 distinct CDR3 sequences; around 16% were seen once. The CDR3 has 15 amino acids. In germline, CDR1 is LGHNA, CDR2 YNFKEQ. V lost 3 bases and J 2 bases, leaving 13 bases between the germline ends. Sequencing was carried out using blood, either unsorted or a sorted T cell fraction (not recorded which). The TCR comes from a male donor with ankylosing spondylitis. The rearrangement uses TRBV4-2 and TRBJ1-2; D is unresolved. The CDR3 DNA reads TGTGCCAGCAGCCAGGGCCAGCTTGTCAACTATGGCTACACCTTC. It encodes CASSQGQLVNYGYTF.